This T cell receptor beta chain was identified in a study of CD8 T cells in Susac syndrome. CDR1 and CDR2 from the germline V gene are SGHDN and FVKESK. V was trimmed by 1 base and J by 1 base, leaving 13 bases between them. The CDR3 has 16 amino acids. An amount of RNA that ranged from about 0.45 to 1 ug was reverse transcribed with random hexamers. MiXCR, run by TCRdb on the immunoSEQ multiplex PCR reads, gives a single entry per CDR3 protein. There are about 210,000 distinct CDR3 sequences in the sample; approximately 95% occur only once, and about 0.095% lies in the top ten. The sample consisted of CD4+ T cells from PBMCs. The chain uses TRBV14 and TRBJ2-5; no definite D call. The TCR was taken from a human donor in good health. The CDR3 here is CASSQGGATIQETQYF. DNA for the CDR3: TGTGCCAGCAGCCAAGGCGGAGCCACCATCCAAGAGACCCAGTACTTC.